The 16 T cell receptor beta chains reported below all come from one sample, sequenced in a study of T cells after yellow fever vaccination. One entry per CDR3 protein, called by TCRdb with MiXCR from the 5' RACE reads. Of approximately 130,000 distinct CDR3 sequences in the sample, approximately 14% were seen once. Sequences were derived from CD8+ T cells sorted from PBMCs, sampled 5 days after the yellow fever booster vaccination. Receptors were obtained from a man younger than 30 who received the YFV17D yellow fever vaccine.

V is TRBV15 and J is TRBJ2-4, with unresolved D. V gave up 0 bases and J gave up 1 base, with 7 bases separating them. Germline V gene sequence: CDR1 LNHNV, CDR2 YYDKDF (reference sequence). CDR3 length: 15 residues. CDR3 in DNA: TGTGCCACCAGCAGAGAAGTGGGGGCCAAAAACATTCAGTACTTC. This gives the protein CATSREVGAKNIQYF.

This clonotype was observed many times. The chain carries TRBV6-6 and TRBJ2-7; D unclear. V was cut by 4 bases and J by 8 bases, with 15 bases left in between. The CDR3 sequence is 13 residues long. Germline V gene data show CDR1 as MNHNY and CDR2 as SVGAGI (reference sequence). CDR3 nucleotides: TGTGCCAGCAGTTCAGGTGGTGTCCCGAAGCAGTACGTC. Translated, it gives CASSSGGVPKQYV.

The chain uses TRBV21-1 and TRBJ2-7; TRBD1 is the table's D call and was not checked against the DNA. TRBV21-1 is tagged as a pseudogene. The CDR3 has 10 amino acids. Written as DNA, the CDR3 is TGTTGGACAGGGACCTACGAGCAGTACGTC. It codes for CWTGTYEQYV.

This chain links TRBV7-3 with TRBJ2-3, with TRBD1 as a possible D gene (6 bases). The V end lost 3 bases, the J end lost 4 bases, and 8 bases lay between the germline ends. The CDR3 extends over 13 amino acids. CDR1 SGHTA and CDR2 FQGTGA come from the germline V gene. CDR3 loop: CASSFGGADTQYF. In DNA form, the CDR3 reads TGTGCCAGCAGCTTTGGGGGCGCAGATACGCAGTATTTT.

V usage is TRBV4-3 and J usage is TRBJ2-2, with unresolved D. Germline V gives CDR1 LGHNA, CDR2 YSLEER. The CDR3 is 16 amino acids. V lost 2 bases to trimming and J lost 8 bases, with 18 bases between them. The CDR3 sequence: CASSQQDRRPAGELFF. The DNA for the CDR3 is TGCGCCAGCAGCCAACAGGACCGCAGGCCGGCAGGGGAGCTGTTTTTT.

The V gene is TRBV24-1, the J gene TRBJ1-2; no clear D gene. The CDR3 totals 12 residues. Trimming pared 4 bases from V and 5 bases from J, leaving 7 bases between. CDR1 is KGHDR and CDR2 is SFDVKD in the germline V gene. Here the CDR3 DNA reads TGTGCCACCAGTGACGGAGTTTATGGCTACACCTTC. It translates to CATSDGVYGYTF.

The CDR3 nucleotides read TGTGCCAGCAGCCAAGTGGGGGACTATTCCTACGAGCAGTACTTC. It encodes CASSQVGDYSYEQYF. The rearrangement joins TRBV3-1 to TRBJ2-7, with 7 positions matching TRBD2. In germline, CDR1 is LGHDT, CDR2 YNNKEL (reference sequence). The CDR3 runs 15 residues. Trimming cost V 1 base and J 1 base; bases outside gene matches: 4.

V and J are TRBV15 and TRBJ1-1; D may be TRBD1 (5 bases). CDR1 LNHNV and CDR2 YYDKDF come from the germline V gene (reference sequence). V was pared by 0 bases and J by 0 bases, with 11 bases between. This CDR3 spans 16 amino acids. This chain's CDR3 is CATSRDEGNLNTEAFF. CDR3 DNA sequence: TGTGCCACCAGCAGAGATGAGGGGAACCTGAACACTGAAGCTTTCTTT. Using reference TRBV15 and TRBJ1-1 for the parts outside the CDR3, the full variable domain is DAMVIQNPRYQVTQFGKPVTLSCSQTLNHNVMYWYQQKSSQAPKLLFHYYDKDFNNEADTPDNFQSRRPNTSFCFLDIRSPGLGDTAMYLCATSRDEGNLNTEAFFGQGTRLTVV.

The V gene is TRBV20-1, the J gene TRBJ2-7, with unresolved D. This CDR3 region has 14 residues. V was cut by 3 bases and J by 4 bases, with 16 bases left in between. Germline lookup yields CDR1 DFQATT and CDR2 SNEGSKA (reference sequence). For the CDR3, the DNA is TGCAGTGCTAGTAACCTGGACGGAAAGTACGAGCAGTACGTC. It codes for CSASNLDGKYEQYV.

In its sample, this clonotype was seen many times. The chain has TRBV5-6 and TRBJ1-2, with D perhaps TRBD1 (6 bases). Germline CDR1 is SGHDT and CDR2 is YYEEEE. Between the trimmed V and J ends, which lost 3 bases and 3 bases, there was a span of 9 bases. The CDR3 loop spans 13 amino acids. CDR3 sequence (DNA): TGTGCCAGCAGCTCAGGACAGTACTATGGCTACACCTTC. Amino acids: CASSSGQYYGYTF.

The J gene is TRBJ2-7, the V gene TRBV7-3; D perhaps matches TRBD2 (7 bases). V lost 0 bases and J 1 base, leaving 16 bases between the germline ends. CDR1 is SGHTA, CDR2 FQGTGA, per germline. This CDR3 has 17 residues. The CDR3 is CASSLTSPGGTSYEQYF. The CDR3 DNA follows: TGTGCCAGCAGCTTAACCTCGCCGGGGGGCACGTCCTACGAGCAGTACTTC.

The CDR3 sequence: CASSAPPTGIAFF. In DNA form, the CDR3 reads TGTGCCAGCTCAGCTCCTCCTACGGGTATAGCTTTCTTT. This chain links TRBV18 with TRBJ1-1, with D hard to call. The CDR3 is made up of 13 amino acids. V lost 5 bases, J lost 10 bases, and 17 bases lay in between. Germline lookup yields CDR1 KGHSH and CDR2 LQKENI.

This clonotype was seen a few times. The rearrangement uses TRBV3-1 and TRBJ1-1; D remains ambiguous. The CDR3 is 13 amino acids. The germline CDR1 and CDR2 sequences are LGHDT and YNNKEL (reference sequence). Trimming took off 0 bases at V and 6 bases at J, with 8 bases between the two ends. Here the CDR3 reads CASSQDPGPEAFF. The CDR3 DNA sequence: TGTGCCAGCAGCCAAGATCCCGGGCCTGAAGCTTTCTTT.

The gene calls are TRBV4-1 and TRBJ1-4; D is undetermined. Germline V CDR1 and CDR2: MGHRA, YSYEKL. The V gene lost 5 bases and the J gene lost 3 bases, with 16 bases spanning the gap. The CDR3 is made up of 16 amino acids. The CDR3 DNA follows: TGCGCCAGCAGCTCCGAAGGCGCTACGTCTAATGAAAAACTGTTTTTT. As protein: CASSSEGATSNEKLFF.

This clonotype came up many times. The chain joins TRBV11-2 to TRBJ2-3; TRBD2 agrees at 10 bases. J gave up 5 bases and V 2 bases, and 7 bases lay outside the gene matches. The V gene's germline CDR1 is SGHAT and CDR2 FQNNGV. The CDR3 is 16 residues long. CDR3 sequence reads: CASSLLAGGYIDTQYF. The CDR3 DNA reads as TGTGCCAGCAGCTTATTAGCGGGGGGCTATATAGATACGCAGTATTTT.

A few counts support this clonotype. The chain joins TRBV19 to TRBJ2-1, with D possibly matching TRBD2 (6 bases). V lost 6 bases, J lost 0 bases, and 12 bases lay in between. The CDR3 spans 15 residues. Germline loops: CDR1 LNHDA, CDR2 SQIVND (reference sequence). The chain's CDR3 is CASSPAGSSYNEQFF. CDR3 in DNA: TGTGCCAGTAGCCCGGCGGGGAGCTCCTACAATGAGCAGTTCTTC.